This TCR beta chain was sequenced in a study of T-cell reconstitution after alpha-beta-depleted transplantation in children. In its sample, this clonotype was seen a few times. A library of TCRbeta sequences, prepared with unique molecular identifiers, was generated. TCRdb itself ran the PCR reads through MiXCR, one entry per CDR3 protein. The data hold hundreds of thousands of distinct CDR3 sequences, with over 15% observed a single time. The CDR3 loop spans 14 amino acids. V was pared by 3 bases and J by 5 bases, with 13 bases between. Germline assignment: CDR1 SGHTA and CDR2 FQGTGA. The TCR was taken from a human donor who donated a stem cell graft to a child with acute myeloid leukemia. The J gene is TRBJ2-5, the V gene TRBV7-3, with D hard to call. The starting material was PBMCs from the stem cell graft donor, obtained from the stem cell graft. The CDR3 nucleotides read TGTGCCAGCAGCTTCGGCGGCAGCAGGGAGACCCAGTACTTC. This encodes CASSFGGSRETQYF.